Detailed here is one TCR beta chain. Its antigen is still unknown. For TCR, cDNA came from 5'RACE template switching, which added a universal primer site and UMIs. TCRdb re-called the 5' RACE reads through MiXCR, storing one row per CDR3 protein. This table has under 550,000 distinct CDR3 sequences, just over 20% appearing once. Between the trimmed V and J ends, which lost 5 bases and 4 bases, there was a span of 12 bases. This CDR3 contains 13 residues. Germline V gene data show CDR1 as SGHDT and CDR2 as YYEEEE. The data originate from a study of T cells after yellow fever vaccination. Whole-study results and caveats: Abundant clonotypes from the bulk population could contaminate FACS-sorted repertoires. Although the secondary response was weaker, it peaked faster, at day 5 versus 15. Detected again after the booster were most primary-vaccination clones, at approximately 96% CD4 and approximately 90% CD8.

The TCR comes from a man in his late teens or twenties who received the YFV17D yellow fever vaccine. The chain is built from TRBV5-6 and TRBJ1-1; D call uncertain. Sequenced material: PBMCs, taken less than 25 days after the first yellow fever vaccination. The CDR3 nucleotides read TGTGCCAGCAGGCCTACATGGGGCACTGAAGCTTTCTTT. Translating it yields CASRPTWGTEAFF.